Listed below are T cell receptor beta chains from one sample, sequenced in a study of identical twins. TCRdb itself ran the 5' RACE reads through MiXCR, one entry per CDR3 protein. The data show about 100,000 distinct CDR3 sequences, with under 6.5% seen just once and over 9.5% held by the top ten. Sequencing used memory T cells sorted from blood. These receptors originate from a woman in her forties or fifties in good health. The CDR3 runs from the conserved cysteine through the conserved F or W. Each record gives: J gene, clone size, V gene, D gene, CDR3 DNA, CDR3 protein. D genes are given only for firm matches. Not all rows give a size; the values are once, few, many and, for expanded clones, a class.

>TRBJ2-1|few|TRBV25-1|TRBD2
TGTGCCAGCGGGGGAGGGGAGCAGTTCTTC
CASGGGEQFF
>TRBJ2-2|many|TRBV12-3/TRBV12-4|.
TGTGCCAGCAGACTCGGCCCCGGAGGCGTGTTTTTT
CASRLGPGGVFF
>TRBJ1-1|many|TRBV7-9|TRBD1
TGTGCCAGCAGCTTTGACAGGGGATGGGCTTTCTTT
CASSFDRGWAFF
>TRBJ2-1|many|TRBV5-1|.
TGCGCCAGCAGCTTTGGCGGGGGCAGCTCCTACAATGAGCAGTTCTTC
CASSFGGGSSYNEQFF
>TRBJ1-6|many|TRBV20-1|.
TGCAGTGCTCGGACAGCGGGAGATTCACCCCTCCACTTT
CSARTAGDSPLHF
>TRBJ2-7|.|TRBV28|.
TGTGCCAGCCACCGGAACTACGAGCACTACTTC
CASHRNYEHYF
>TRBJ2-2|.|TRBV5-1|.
TGCGCCTGCAGCTTGGGCAACACCGGGGAGCTGTTTTTT
CACSLGNTGELFF
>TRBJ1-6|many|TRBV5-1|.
TGCGCCAGCAGCTTGGCCGGGGCCTCAGCCCTCCACTTT
CASSLAGASALHF
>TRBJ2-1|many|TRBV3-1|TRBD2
TGTGCCAGCAGCCCCACAGGATCTAGCGGGAGCAGAAATGAGCAGTTCTTC
CASSPTGSSGSRNEQFF
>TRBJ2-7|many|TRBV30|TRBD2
TGTGCCTGGAGCCACCCTCCCCGACTAGCGGTGACCTACGAGCAGTACTTC
CAWSHPPRLAVTYEQYF
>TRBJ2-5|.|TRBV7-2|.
TGTGCCAGCAGCTTAGTTCTATTAGCGGAAGAGACCCAGTACTTC
CASSLVLLAEETQYF
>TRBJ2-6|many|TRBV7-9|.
TGTGCCAGCAGTTATCGCTGGGGAAGCCGGTCTGGGGCCAACGTCCTGACTTTC
CASSYRWGSRSGANVLTF
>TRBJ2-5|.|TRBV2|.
TGTGCCAGCAGCCAGGGGATGGCAGAGACCCAGTACTTC
CASSQGMAETQYF
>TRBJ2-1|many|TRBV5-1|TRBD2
TGCGCCAGCAGCTCAGCGGGAGGCCAGGGTGTTGAGCAGTTCTTC
CASSSAGGQGVEQFF
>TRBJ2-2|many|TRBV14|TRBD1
TGTGCCAGCAGCCTAGCAGGGACAGGGGGCCCGACCGGGGAGCTGTTTTTT
CASSLAGTGGPTGELFF
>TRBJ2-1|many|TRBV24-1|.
TGTGCCACCAGTGATTTGCTGAGCACCGAGCAGTTCTTC
CATSDLLSTEQFF